The 23 T cell receptor beta chains below all came from one sample that was sequenced in a study of vaccination and CD4 T cells after COVID-19. Cultured CD4+ T cell DNA underwent sequencing with the Oncomine TCR Beta short-read assay. From the PCR reads, TCRdb called clonotypes with MiXCR, one entry per CDR3 protein. This sample has about 22,000 distinct CDR3 sequences; around two fifths occur once, and the top ten carry about 27%. No antigen has been assigned to these receptors. Time point meaning: late sampling 161 to 241 days after vaccination in a few convalescent patients. Treatment indicated: roughly nine-day PBMC culture with coronavirus spike peptide pools or control peptides (ViraFEST assay). Sequenced here: CD4+ T cells from blood, cultured in vitro, sampled about 7 months after SARS-CoV-2 vaccination. The source is a human donor who had recovered from COVID-19.

The CDR3 DNA reads TGTGCCAGCTTACTTGGGACAGGGATTGGTGGTGGCTACACCTTC. This gives the protein CASLLGTGIGGGYTF. The rearrangement links TRBV19 to TRBJ1-2; 9 bases line up with TRBD1. This CDR3 comprises 15 residues. V shed 9 bases, J shed 7 bases, and the junction held 15 bases outside the gene matches. Germline CDR1 is LNHDA and CDR2 is SQIVND (reference sequence).

The V call is TRBV11-1, the J call TRBJ2-7; 9 nucleotides match TRBD2. CDR1 is SGHAT and CDR2 is FQDESV in the germline V gene (reference sequence). J was trimmed by 3 bases and V by 4 bases; bases with no gene match: 7. This CDR3 is built from 15 residues. The CDR3 sequence is CASSSLAGPLYEQYF. CDR3 bases: TGTGCCAGCAGCTCGCTAGCGGGGCCCCTCTACGAGCAGTACTTC.

This clonotype was detected only a few times. This chain links TRBV5-4 with TRBJ2-7; unclear D gene. The CDR3 is 15 amino acids. Deletions cut 0 bases from V and 0 bases from J, with 10 bases between. The V gene's germline CDR1 is SGHNT and CDR2 YYREEE (reference sequence). The CDR3 bases are TGTGCCAGCAGCTTGGGTGTCGTCACCTCCTACGAGCAGTACTTC. Translating it yields CASSLGVVTSYEQYF. The entire variable domain, with the rest obtained from reference TRBV5-4 and TRBJ2-7, is as follows: ETGVTQSPTHLIKTRGQQVTLRCSSQSGHNTVSWYQQALGQGPQFIFQYYREEENGRGNFPPRFSGLQFPNYSSELNVNALELDDSALYLCASSLGVVTSYEQYFGPGTRLTVT.

The V and J genes are TRBV20-1 and TRBJ2-2; no firm D call. Germline-derived CDR1 and CDR2 are DFQATT and SNEGSKA (reference sequence). V was trimmed by 1 base and J by 7 bases, leaving 13 bases between them. The CDR3 extends over 14 amino acids. CDR3 bases: TGCAGTGCTAGAGCCTTGGGTCGGGTCGGGGAGCTGTTTTTT. Translated, it gives CSARALGRVGELFF.

CDR3 protein: CATRQGVGEQYF. CDR3 bases: TGTGCCACTCGACAGGGGGTCGGCGAGCAGTACTTC. This chain joins TRBV10-3 and TRBJ2-7; 9 positions agree with TRBD1. Germline CDR1 is ENHRY and CDR2 is SYGVKD. J was trimmed by 6 bases and V by 10 bases; bases with no gene match: 7. There are 12 residues in the CDR3.

The rearrangement links TRBV7-3 to TRBJ2-2, with 14 bases matching TRBD2. After removal of 5 bases from V and 8 bases from J, the junction contained 7 bases not matched to a gene. There are 16 residues in the CDR3. Germline-derived CDR1 and CDR2 are SGHTA and FQGTGA. In nucleotides, the CDR3 is TGTGCCAGCAGCCTCGGACTAGCGGGGGGTATTGGGGAGCTGTTTTTT. Its protein is CASSLGLAGGIGELFF.

The CDR3 DNA reads TGTGCCACCAATAGGGGCAACCAAGAGACCCAGTACTTC. Translating gives CATNRGNQETQYF. V and J are TRBV15 and TRBJ2-5; D is perhaps TRBD1 (5 bases). Trimming left V 7 bases short and J 0 bases short, with 9 bases between. The CDR3 contains 13 residues. Germline CDR1 is LNHNV and CDR2 is YYDKDF (reference sequence).

The genes are TRBV15 and TRBJ2-5, with TRBD1 as a possible D gene (5 bases). This CDR3 is built from 15 residues. The germline V gene encodes CDR1 LNHNV and CDR2 YYDKDF (reference sequence). V dropped 1 base and J dropped 4 bases, with 13 bases sitting between them. CDR3 sequence: CATSRAGRVPETQYF. The CDR3 region has the DNA TGTGCCACCAGCAGAGCAGGCAGGGTCCCAGAGACCCAGTACTTC.

The rearrangement links TRBV5-4 to TRBJ2-7; D possibly corresponds to TRBD1 (6 bases). Trimming shortened V by 3 bases and J by 2 bases, and 15 bases separated the two germline ends. The germline gives CDR1 SGHNT, CDR2 YYREEE (reference sequence). The CDR3 contains 15 residues. CDR3 bases: TGTGCCAGCAGCTATACCAGGGGAAGCGCCTACGAGCAGTACTTC. Amino acids: CASSYTRGSAYEQYF.

In its sample, this clonotype was seen a few times. Compared with germline, one end of the junction differs, possibly owing to a read error. This chain joins TRBV12-3 or TRBV12-4 and TRBJ2-7; TRBD2 might be the D (5 bases). The CDR3 extends over 12 amino acids. Written as DNA, the CDR3 is TGTGCCAGCAGCGGGAACTCCTACGAGCAGTATTTC. It yields the protein CASSGNSYEQYF.

There are a few counts of this clonotype. This chain uses TRBV19 with TRBJ2-5; 7 nucleotides agree with TRBD2. This CDR3 comprises 19 residues. V shed 4 bases and J 5 bases; nucleotides not matched to a gene: 22. Germline lookup yields CDR1 LNHDA and CDR2 SQIVND (reference sequence). The CDR3 DNA follows: TGTGCCAGTAGTAGCACCGACAGCGGGGTATGGAGTAGTGGGGAGACCCAGTACTTC. Protein product: CASSSTDSGVWSSGETQYF.

The chain is built from TRBV15 and TRBJ1-5, with D maybe TRBD1 (5 bases). The CDR3 runs 15 residues. V lost 8 bases and J 6 bases, leaving 20 bases between the germline ends. Germline CDR1 reads LNHNV; CDR2 reads YYDKDF (reference sequence). This chain's CDR3 is CATRSRDWASQPQHF. The CDR3 region has the DNA TGTGCCACCCGGTCCCGGGACTGGGCAAGTCAGCCCCAGCATTTT.

The chain combines TRBV30 with TRBJ2-5, with D possibly matching TRBD2 (5 bases). V was cut by 5 bases and J by 5 bases, with 9 bases left in between. The CDR3 spans 11 residues. The germline V gene has CDR1 GTSNPN and CDR2 SVGIG (reference sequence). CDR3 amino acids: CAWALGETQYF. The CDR3 DNA is TGTGCCTGGGCACTAGGGGAGACCCAGTACTTC.

This rearrangement joins TRBV15 to TRBJ2-7; D is possibly TRBD1 (5 bases). V gave up 5 bases and J gave up 7 bases, with 12 bases separating them. The CDR3 consists of 12 residues. Looked up from germline, CDR1 is LNHNV and CDR2 is YYDKDF (reference sequence). The CDR3 sequence is CATSPNRQEQYF. CDR3 DNA: TGTGCCACCAGCCCTAATAGACAGGAGCAGTACTTC.

This clonotype was seen once. CDR3 sequence reads: CASSLAGAGYTF. CDR3 DNA sequence: TGTGCCAGCAGCTTAGCAGGGGCCGGCTACACCTTC. This rearrangement joins TRBV11-3 to TRBJ1-2; TRBD1 is a possible D gene (6 bases). This CDR3 region has 12 residues. Trimming cost V 1 base and J 8 bases, with 8 bases left between them. Per the germline V gene, CDR1 is SGHNT and CDR2 is YENEEA.

V and J are TRBV4-2 and TRBJ2-7; 8 bases align to TRBD1. The V and J ends lost 3 bases and 5 bases, in that order; junction bases with no gene match: 6. CDR3 length equals 14 residues. Germline V gene sequence: CDR1 LGHNA, CDR2 YNFKEQ. The CDR3: CASSQQGALNEQYF. CDR3 nucleotides: TGTGCCAGCAGCCAGCAGGGGGCGCTTAACGAGCAGTACTTC.

This clonotype was seen a few times. The chain has TRBV20-1 and TRBJ2-7; 10 positions agree with TRBD2. The CDR3 runs to 14 residues. The germline V gene has CDR1 DFQATT and CDR2 SNEGSKA (reference sequence). The ends lost 6 bases at V and 7 bases at J; junction bases unmatched: 12. CDR3 sequence (DNA): TGCAGTGCCCCACGTCCAGCGGGAGGGCGGGAGCAGTACTTC. Protein: CSAPRPAGGREQYF.

This chain joins TRBV27 and TRBJ1-5, with D unclear. The CDR3 has 14 residues. Between the trimmed V and J ends, which lost 6 bases and 0 bases, there was a span of 9 bases. Germline CDR1 and CDR2: MNHEY and SMNVEV (reference sequence). The CDR3 nucleotides are TGTGCCAGCAGCCCGGGGTATAGCAATCAGCCCCAGCATTTT. It yields the protein CASSPGYSNQPQHF.

This clonotype was recorded a few times. CDR3 amino acids: CASTQGLEPSRGQYF. As DNA, the CDR3 is TGTGCCAGCACCCAGGGACTCGAGCCGTCGAGGGGGCAGTATTTT. The chain uses TRBV6-1 and TRBJ2-3, with a tentative D call TRBD2 (6 bases). CDR1 is MNHNS, CDR2 SASEGT, per germline. This CDR3 contains 15 residues. Trimming cost V 7 bases and J 11 bases, with 25 bases left between them.

The chain uses TRBV20-1 and TRBJ1-2; D gene ambiguous. The CDR3 spans 14 residues. The germline V and J ends were trimmed by 3 bases and 6 bases, with 17 bases remaining between them. Germline values: CDR1 DFQATT, CDR2 SNEGSKA (reference sequence). The CDR3 spells CSARDGRLINGYTF. The CDR3 DNA sequence: TGCAGTGCTAGGGATGGCAGGTTAATCAATGGCTACACCTTC.

Relative to its sample, this clonotype is medium-sized. V is TRBV20-1 and J is TRBJ2-3; D assignment may be TRBD1 or TRBD2 (8 bases each). The V and J ends lost 4 bases and 3 bases respectively, with 29 bases between them. This CDR3 has 19 residues. Germline lookup yields CDR1 DFQATT and CDR2 SNEGSKA (reference sequence). The CDR3 nucleotides are TGCAGTGCTAAGCCCGTAGCGGGACAGGAGTCGGGGGCTACAGATACGCAGTATTTT. Translation: CSAKPVAGQESGATDTQYF.

The genes are TRBV20-1 and TRBJ2-5; 11 bases are shared with TRBD2. CDR1 and CDR2 from the germline V gene are DFQATT and SNEGSKA (reference sequence). This CDR3 has 16 residues. V gave up 6 bases and J gave up 4 bases; unmatched junction bases: 13. This CDR3 reads CSAPPSLAGGTETQYF. The CDR3 DNA is TGCAGTGCCCCTCCCTCCCTAGCGGGGGGTACAGAGACCCAGTACTTC.

This clonotype was observed a few times. CDR3 DNA: TGTGCCAGCAGGGACGGGACAGGGGGCTTCCAGTACTTC. This encodes CASRDGTGGFQYF. The V and J genes are TRBV2 and TRBJ2-7, with 12 bases that match TRBD1. Per the germline V gene, CDR1 is SNHLY and CDR2 is FYNNEI. This CDR3 contains 13 residues. Unmatched junction bases numbered 7, after V lost 6 bases and J lost 10 bases.